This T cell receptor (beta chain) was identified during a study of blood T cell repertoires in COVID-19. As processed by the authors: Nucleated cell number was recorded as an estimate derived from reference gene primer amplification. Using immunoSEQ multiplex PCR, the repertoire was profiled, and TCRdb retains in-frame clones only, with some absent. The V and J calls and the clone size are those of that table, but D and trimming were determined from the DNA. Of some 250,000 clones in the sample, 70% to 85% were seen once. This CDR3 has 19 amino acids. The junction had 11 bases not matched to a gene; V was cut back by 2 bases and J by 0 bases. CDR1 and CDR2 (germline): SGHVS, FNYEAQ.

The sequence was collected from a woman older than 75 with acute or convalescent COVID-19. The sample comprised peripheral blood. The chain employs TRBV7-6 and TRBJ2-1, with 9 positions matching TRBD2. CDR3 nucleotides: TGTGCCAGCAGCTTAAGAACAGCGGGGGGTCCGAGCTCCTACAATGAGCAGTTCTTC. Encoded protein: CASSLRTAGGPSSYNEQFF.